This TCR beta chain was recorded in a study of blood T cells in healthy people across ages. A second roughly 7 to 11 cycle PCR used barcoded and J-beta primers. The template-switch adaptor, which had 12 random nucleotides, put a tag on each cDNA molecule. Per-sample output comprised a minimum of 2.5 million paired-end reads containing CDR3. TCRdb itself ran the 5' RACE reads through MiXCR, one entry per CDR3 protein. The data contain about 1.4 million distinct CDR3 sequences, 59% of them seen just once; the ten biggest clones take up about 6.3%. The V gene end was trimmed by 5 bases and the J gene end by 5 bases; junction bases not matched to a gene: 7. The germline CDR1 and CDR2 sequences are ENHRY and SYGVKD. CDR3 length: 14 residues.

V usage is TRBV10-3 and J usage is TRBJ2-7, with 9 positions matching TRBD1. The source material was blood. The sequence was obtained from a man aged 18 to 29 in good health. Written as DNA, the CDR3 is TGTGCCATCAGTCCCCGGGACAGGGTAGACGAGCAGTACTTC. Translating gives CAISPRDRVDEQYF.